This T cell receptor (beta chain) was obtained from a study of spatial heterogeneity in lung cancer. Germline loops: CDR1 SGHVS, CDR2 FNYEAQ. Trimming at V came to 4 bases and at J to 2 bases, leaving 2 bases not matched to a gene. This CDR3 is built from 15 residues. The sample's time point: sample taken at primary tumor resection. Extraction of whole RNA from tumor, nontumor lung or frozen PBMC preceded unsorted sequencing. Notes on the study in general: Tumor TCRs that were ubiquitous and expanded showed up in blood more at resection than follow-up.

A unique molecular identifier was attached to every TCR cDNA molecule. MiXCR, run by TCRdb on the 5' RACE reads, gives a single entry per CDR3 protein. Of 2,200 or so distinct CDR3 sequences detected, roughly 21% appear once; the ten largest clones hold under 45%. About this clonotype itself: The antigen remains undetermined.

This clonotype was sampled from a male donor with early-stage non-small cell lung cancer. The material sequenced was PBMCs, taken at surgery. V usage is TRBV7-6 and J usage is TRBJ2-3, with 11 bases fitting TRBD2. The CDR3 is CASSYSGGDTDTQYF. The DNA for the CDR3 is TGTGCCAGCAGCTATAGCGGGGGGGACACAGATACGCAGTATTTT. The variable domain in full, with the rest retrieved from reference TRBV7-6 and TRBJ2-3, is GAGVSQSPRYKVTKRGQDVALRCDPISGHVSLYWYRQALGQGPEFLTYFNYEAQQDKSGLPNDRFSAERPEGSISTLTIQRTEQRDSAMYRCASSYSGGDTDTQYFGPGTRLTVL.